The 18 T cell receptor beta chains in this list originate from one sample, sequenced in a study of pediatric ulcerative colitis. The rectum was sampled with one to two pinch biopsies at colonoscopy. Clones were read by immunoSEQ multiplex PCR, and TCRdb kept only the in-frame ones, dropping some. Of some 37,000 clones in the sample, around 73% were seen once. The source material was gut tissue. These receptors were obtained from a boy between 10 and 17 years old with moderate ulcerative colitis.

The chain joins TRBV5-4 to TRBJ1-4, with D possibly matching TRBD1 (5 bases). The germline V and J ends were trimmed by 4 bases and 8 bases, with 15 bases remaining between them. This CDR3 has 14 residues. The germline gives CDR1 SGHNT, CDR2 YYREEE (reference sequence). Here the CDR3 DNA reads TGTGCCAGCAGCGGGGGGGGAATAAAGGAAAAACTGTTTTTT. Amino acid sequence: CASSGGGIKEKLFF.

The CDR3 coding sequence is TGTGCCAGCAGCTTAAACCGGGACAGACCCGAGCAGTACTTC. Translating gives CASSLNRDRPEQYF. The chain recombines TRBV11-2 with TRBJ2-7; the match to TRBD1 covers 7 bases. The ends lost 2 bases at V and 6 bases at J; junction bases unmatched: 7. Per the germline V gene, CDR1 is SGHAT and CDR2 is FQNNGV. CDR3 length: 14 residues.

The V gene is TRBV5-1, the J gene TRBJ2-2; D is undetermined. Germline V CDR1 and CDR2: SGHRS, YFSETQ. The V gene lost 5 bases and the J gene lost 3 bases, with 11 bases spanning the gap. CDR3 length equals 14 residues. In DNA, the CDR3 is TGCGCCAGCAGGCCGAGCGTGGACACCGGGGAGCTGTTTTTT. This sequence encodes CASRPSVDTGELFF.

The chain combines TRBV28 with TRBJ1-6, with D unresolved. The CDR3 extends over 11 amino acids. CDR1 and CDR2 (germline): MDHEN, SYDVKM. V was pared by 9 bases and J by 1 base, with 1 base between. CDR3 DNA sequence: TGTGCCAGTTCCTATAATTCACCCCTCCACTTT. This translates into CASSYNSPLHF.

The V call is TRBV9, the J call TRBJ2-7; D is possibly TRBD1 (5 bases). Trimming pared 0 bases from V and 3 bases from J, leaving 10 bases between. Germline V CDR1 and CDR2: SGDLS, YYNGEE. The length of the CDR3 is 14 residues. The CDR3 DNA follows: TGTGCCAGCAGCGTAGGAACAGGAGACTACGAGCAGTACTTC. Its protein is CASSVGTGDYEQYF.

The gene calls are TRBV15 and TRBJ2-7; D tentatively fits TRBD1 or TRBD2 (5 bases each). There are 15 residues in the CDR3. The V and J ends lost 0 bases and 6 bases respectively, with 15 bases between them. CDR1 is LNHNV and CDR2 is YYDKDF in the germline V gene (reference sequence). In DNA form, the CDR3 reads TGTGCCACCAGCAGAGATTGGGGACCGCCTATCGAGCAGTACTTC. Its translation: CATSRDWGPPIEQYF.

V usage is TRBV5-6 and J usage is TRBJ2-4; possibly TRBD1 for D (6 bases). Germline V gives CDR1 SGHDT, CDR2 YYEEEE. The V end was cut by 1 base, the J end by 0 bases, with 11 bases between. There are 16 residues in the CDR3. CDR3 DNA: TGTGCCAGCAGCTTGTATGCAGGGGTAGCCAAAAACATTCAGTACTTC. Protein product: CASSLYAGVAKNIQYF.

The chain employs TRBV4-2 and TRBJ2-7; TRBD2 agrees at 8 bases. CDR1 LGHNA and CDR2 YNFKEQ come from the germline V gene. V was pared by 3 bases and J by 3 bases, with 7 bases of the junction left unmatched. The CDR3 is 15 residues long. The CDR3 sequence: CASSHWLAGGYEQYF. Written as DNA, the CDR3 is TGTGCCAGCAGCCACTGGCTAGCGGGTGGCTACGAGCAGTACTTC.

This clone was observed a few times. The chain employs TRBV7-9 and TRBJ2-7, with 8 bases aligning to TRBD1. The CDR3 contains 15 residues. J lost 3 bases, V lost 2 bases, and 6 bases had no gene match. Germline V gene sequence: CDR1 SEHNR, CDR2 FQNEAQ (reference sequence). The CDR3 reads CASSLLGTGGYEQYF. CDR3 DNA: TGTGCCAGCAGCTTATTGGGGACAGGAGGCTACGAGCAGTACTTC.

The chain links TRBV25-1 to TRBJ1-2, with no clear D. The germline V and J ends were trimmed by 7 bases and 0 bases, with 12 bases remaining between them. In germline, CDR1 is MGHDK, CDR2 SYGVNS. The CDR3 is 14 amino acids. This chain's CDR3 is CASMDLNSNYGYTF. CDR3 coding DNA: TGTGCCAGCATGGACCTCAATTCTAACTATGGCTACACCTTC.

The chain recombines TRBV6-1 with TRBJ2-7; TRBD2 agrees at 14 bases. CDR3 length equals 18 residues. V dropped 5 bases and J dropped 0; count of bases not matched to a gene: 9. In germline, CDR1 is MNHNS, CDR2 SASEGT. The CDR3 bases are TGTGCCAGCAGTCAAGGACTAGCGGGGGGCCCTCTCTCCTACGAGCAGTACTTC. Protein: CASSQGLAGGPLSYEQYF.

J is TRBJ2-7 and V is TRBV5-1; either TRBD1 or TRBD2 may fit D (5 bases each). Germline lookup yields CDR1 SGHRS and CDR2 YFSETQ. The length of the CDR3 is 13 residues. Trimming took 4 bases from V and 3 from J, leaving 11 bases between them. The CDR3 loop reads CASSMGRIYEQYF. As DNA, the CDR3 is TGCGCCAGCAGCATGGGACGGATCTACGAGCAGTACTTC.

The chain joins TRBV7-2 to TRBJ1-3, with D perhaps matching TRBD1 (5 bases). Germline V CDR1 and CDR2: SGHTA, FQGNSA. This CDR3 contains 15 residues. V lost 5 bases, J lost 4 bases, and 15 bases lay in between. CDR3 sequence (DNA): TGTGCCAGCAGCCGCCCGGGGACGTTCGGAAACACCATATATTTT. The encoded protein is CASSRPGTFGNTIYF.

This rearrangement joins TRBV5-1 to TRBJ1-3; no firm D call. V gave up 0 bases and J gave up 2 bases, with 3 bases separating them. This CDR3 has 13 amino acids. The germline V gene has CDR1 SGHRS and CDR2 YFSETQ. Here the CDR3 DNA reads TGCGCCAGCAGCTTGGAACCTGGAAACACCATATATTTT. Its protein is CASSLEPGNTIYF. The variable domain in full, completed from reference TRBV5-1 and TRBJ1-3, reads KAGVTQTPRYLIKTRGQQVTLSCSPISGHRSVSWYQQTPGQGLQFLFEYFSETQRNKGNFPGRFSGRQFSNSRSEMNVSTLELGDSALYLCASSLEPGNTIYFGEGSWLTVV.

The CDR3 nucleotides read TGTGCCAGCAGCTGGGGACAGGGCTACACCTTC. It translates to CASSWGQGYTF. The chain uses TRBV5-6 and TRBJ1-2, with 7 bases matching TRBD1. Trimming took 3 bases from V and 8 from J; bases not matched to a gene: 1. The germline CDR1 and CDR2 sequences are SGHDT and YYEEEE. This CDR3 has 11 residues.

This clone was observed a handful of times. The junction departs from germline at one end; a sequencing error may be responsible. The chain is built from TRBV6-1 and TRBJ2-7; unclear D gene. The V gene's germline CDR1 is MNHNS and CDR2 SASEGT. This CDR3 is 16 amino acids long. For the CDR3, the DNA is TGTGCCAGCAGTGCGGTGAAGGCGATGGGCTACAAGAGTGGAGACTTC. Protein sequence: CASSAVKAMGYKSGDF.

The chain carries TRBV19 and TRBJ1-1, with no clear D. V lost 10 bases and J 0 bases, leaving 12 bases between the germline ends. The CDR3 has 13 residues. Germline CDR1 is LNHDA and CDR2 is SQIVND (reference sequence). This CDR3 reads CATVTGVNTEAFF. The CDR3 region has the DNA TGTGCCACCGTAACCGGGGTGAACACTGAAGCTTTCTTT.

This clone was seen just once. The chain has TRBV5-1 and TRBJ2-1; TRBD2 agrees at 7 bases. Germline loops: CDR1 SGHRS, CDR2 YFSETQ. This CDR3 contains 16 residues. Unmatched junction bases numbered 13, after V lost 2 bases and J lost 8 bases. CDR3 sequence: CASSFRGRGMRDEQFF. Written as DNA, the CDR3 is TGCGCCAGCAGCTTTCGGGGGAGGGGAATGAGGGATGAGCAGTTCTTC.